This section outlines one T cell receptor (beta chain) sequence together with its context. Its specificity is unknown. These data come from a study of T cell responses to AZD1222 COVID-19 vaccine. Study context: Second-dose intervals near 4 or 12 weeks were combined. General study findings and limits: Spike-specific TCR breadth and depth both grew after two AZD1222 doses. Reports say nearly half of spike-specific TCRs go after unmutated variant regions.

The CDR3 sequence is 15 residues long. V was clipped by 5 bases and J by 9 bases; unmatched bases: 10. Germline CDR1 and CDR2: SGHRS and YFSETQ. The protocol was immunoSEQ multiplex PCR, while the TCRdb copy is restricted to in-frame clones and leaves out a portion. The sample shows 150,000 to 200,000 clones, about 92% of them seen only once. The clonotype originates from an adult in good health. This material consisted of peripheral blood, taken on day 0 of AZD1222 vaccination. The chain couples TRBV5-1 to TRBJ2-7; 14 bases line up with TRBD2. The CDR3 loop is CASRSPGTSGSGQYF. In nucleotides, the CDR3 is TGCGCCAGCAGGTCTCCCGGGACTAGCGGGAGTGGGCAGTACTTC.